This T cell receptor (beta chain) originates from a study of early T cells in non-severe SARS-CoV-2 infection. About the study: Sequencing of unsorted whole blood was done on bulk RNA, leaving chains unpaired.

Per the germline V gene, CDR1 is MDHEN and CDR2 is SYDVKM. Trimming removed 4 bases from V and 3 bases from J, with 4 bases in between. This CDR3 spans 11 amino acids. Attached unique molecular identifiers marked individual cDNA molecules. TCRdb fed the 5' RACE reads into MiXCR, producing one record per CDR3 protein. Among about 70,000 distinct CDR3 sequences listed, 9% to 10% were seen once. This clonotype was recorded many times. What it binds is unknown. Study results and caveats: Private and CD4 specificities were missed by VDJdb matching, skewed to anti-spike CD8.

The clonotype was recovered from an adult who was a healthcare worker with PCR-confirmed SARS-CoV-2 infection or an uninfected control (not recorded which). V is TRBV28 and J is TRBJ2-7, with no clear D. Sequencing was performed on whole blood, taken at baseline. CDR3 in DNA: TGTGCCAGCAGTTACCACTACGAGCAGTACTTC. Amino acids: CASSYHYEQYF.